The 7 T cell receptor beta chains below come from one sample, sequenced in a study of spatial heterogeneity in lung cancer (dated by TCRdb to the late 2010s). Study-wide conclusions, independent of this receptor: A correlation was observed between the number of expanded intratumoral alpha and beta TCRs and the tumor nonsynonymous mutation count.

Sample time point, as interpreted from the label and publication: sample taken at primary tumor resection. The library was produced with 5' RACE. The listed sequencing device is NextSeq 500. In-frame beta chains were kept once TCRdb had trimmed the public reads at Q25 with fastp and called clones with MiXCR. Rows matching on CDR3 protein sequence are summarized as one entry with the most common DNA and genes. Here the sample has 5,000 to 6,500 distinct CDR3 sequences; around 4.8% occur a single time. The ten top clones hold around 25% of the sample. What these receptors recognize is not known. The starting material was lung tumor tissue, obtained at surgery. These receptors came from a male donor with early-stage non-small cell lung cancer.

This clonotype was observed many times. Because this beta chain is a stray read in a library intended to capture alpha chains, its abundance should not be given much weight. The chain carries TRBV29-1 and TRBJ2-1, with 14 nucleotides matching TRBD2. Germline CDR1 reads SQVTM; CDR2 reads ANQGSEA. V was clipped by 6 bases and J by 4 bases; unmatched bases: 11. The CDR3 spans 17 residues. The CDR3 nucleotides are TGCAGCGTCGATATTACCGGGACTAGCGGGAGATACAATGAGCAGTTCTTC. It translates to CSVDITGTSGRYNEQFF.

This clonotype was observed at least ten times. For a library built for alpha chains, this beta chain is a stray read; little rests on its size. This rearrangement joins TRBV20-1 to TRBJ2-1, with 11 nucleotides matching TRBD1. Germline V gene lookup returns CDR1 DFQATT and CDR2 SNEGSKA (reference sequence). V lost 7 bases, J lost 6 bases, and 5 bases stayed unmatched. The CDR3 has 13 amino acids. The DNA of the CDR3 is TGCAGTGGAGACGGGACAGGGGGCAATGAGCAGTTCTTC. Encoded protein: CSGDGTGGNEQFF.

This clonotype was detected ten times or more. As an off-target read in a library built for alpha chains, this beta chain has a frequency of little significance. The gene calls are TRBV7-9 and TRBJ1-4; D unresolved. Germline V gene lookup returns CDR1 SEHNR and CDR2 FQNEAQ (reference sequence). V gave up 3 bases and J gave up 9 bases, with 14 bases separating them. The CDR3 sequence is 14 residues long. In nucleotides, the CDR3 is TGTGCCAGCAGCTTTGAACCTACCGGGAAAAAACTGTTTTTT. Translating it yields CASSFEPTGKKLFF.

This clonotype was detected ten times or more. This beta chain lies outside the target of a library built for alpha chains; its clone size means little. The chain joins TRBV29-1 to TRBJ1-1; the D gene is possibly TRBD1 (5 bases). Trimming stripped 4 bases from V and 4 bases from J, with 16 bases between. From germline, CDR1 is SQVTM and CDR2 ANQGSEA. CDR3 length: 14 residues. CDR3 DNA: TGCAGCGTTGGGGGGAGCTTTAAAAGCACTGAAGCTTTCTTT. The encoded protein is CSVGGSFKSTEAFF. Based on the CDR3 plus reference TRBV29-1 and TRBJ1-1, the full variable domain is SAVISQKPSRDICQRGTSLTIQCQVDSQVTMMFWYRQQPGQSLTLIATANQGSEATYESGFVIDKFPISRPNLTFSTLTVSNMSPEDSSIYLCSVGGSFKSTEAFFGQGTRLTVV.

The table lists this clonotype with many counts. With the library built for alpha chains, this beta chain is off target and its frequency is not meaningful. The gene calls are TRBV12-2 and TRBJ1-1; the table assigns TRBD1, which was not confirmed against the DNA. TRBV12-2 is a known pseudogene. The CDR3 spans 14 residues. CDR3 nucleotides: TGTGCAAGTCGCTTAGGGGCGGTTACGACTGAAGCTTTCTTT. It translates to CASRLGAVTTEAFF.

This clonotype was seen at least ten times. This beta chain is off target for a library built for alpha chains, so its abundance means little. This chain joins TRBV5-4 and TRBJ2-2; D perhaps matches TRBD2 (6 bases). V was pared by 5 bases and J by 1 base, with 12 bases between. Per germline, CDR1 SGHNT and CDR2 YYREEE (reference sequence). The CDR3 is 15 amino acids. CDR3 DNA sequence: TGTGCCAGCAGACCCCGGGGGATGAACACCGGGGAGCTGTTTTTT. As protein: CASRPRGMNTGELFF.

This clonotype has ten or more counts. The library was designed around alpha chains, so this beta chain is a stray read whose abundance carries little weight. The rearrangement links TRBV28 to TRBJ1-6; tentatively, D is TRBD1 (5 bases). Germline assignment: CDR1 MDHEN and CDR2 SYDVKM. This CDR3 is 15 amino acids long. The V gene lost 4 bases and the J gene lost 6 bases, with 13 bases spanning the gap. CDR3: CASSWDRTINSPLHF. The CDR3 DNA reads as TGTGCCAGCAGTTGGGACCGAACCATTAATTCACCCCTCCACTTT.